This entry features one T cell receptor beta chain sequence. Its antigen is undetermined. cDNA prepared by RNA extraction and subsequent reverse transcription served as the template for sequencing. The repertoire was sequenced with immunoSEQ multiplex PCR; TCRdb's copy has only in-frame clones and lacks some. The sample includes about 180,000 clones, 51% of them seen just once. Treatment given: oral pan-JAK inhibitor, 5-10 mg twice daily. These data come from a study of CD8+ T cells in alopecia areata. Study-wide background: For the treated group, dosing was oral tofacitinib at 5 to 10 mg twice daily.

V dropped 3 bases and J dropped 1 base, with 7 bases sitting between them. CDR3 size: 14 residues. CDR1 and CDR2 (germline): MNHEY, SMNVEV (reference sequence). Study conclusions and caveats: Uncertainty about whether baseline CD8+ expansion is linked to response remains, with one nonresponder.

The receptor was derived from a human donor with alopecia areata. The chain employs TRBV27 and TRBJ1-5, with D perhaps TRBD1 (5 bases). The sample was CD8+ T cells sorted from blood, taken between weeks 51 and 54, from a patient treated with tofacitinib. CDR3 sequence (DNA): TGTGCCAGCAGTTTGGAGGGGAGCAATCAGCCCCAGCATTTT. Its translation is CASSLEGSNQPQHF.